A single sample is the source of the 26 T cell receptor beta chains below, sequenced in a study of naive and memory T cell subsets. The library had UMIs added by 3' ligation of an oligonucleotide to TCR cDNA. Ligated cDNA underwent four rounds of PCR with nested alpha and beta constant region primers and SP2. TCRdb re-analysed the 5' RACE reads in MiXCR, keeping a single row per CDR3 protein. The sample includes tens of thousands of distinct CDR3 sequences, roughly 7% of them seen just once. These receptors were collected from a male donor in good health.

This clonotype was recorded at least ten times. This sequence joins TRBV29-1 and TRBJ2-1, with D possibly matching TRBD2 (5 bases). V dropped 6 bases and J dropped 0 bases, with 12 bases sitting between them. The germline CDR1 and CDR2 sequences are SQVTM and ANQGSEA. CDR3 length equals 14 residues. CDR3 coding DNA: TGCAGCGTATCCGGGGAAAGCTCCTACAATGAGCAGTTCTTC. Its protein is CSVSGESSYNEQFF.

This clonotype was picked up many times. V and J are TRBV6-5 and TRBJ1-2; the D is unclear. Per the germline V gene, CDR1 is MNHEY and CDR2 is SVGAGI. V shed 6 bases and J shed 5 bases, with 13 bases lying between them. CDR3 length: 13 residues. For the CDR3, the DNA is TGTGCCAGCAGCTCGGACCGGGAGTATGGCTACACCTTC. Translating it yields CASSSDREYGYTF.

This chain uses TRBV27 with TRBJ2-7; 8 bases fit TRBD2. This CDR3 spans 16 amino acids. V shed 0 bases, J shed 6 bases, and the junction held 10 bases outside the gene matches. From germline, CDR1 is MNHEY and CDR2 SMNVEV (reference sequence). CDR3: CASSLSPGAGGSEQYF. As DNA, the CDR3 is TGTGCCAGCAGTTTATCCCCCGGGGCGGGAGGATCCGAGCAGTACTTC.

V usage is TRBV20-1 and J usage is TRBJ1-5, with no clear D. Germline loops: CDR1 DFQATT, CDR2 SNEGSKA (reference sequence). Trimming stripped 1 base from V and 5 bases from J, with 15 bases between. The CDR3 consists of 15 residues. The CDR3 protein is CSARVGGLNDQPQHF. The CDR3 nucleotides are TGCAGTGCTAGAGTAGGAGGGCTGAACGATCAGCCCCAGCATTTT.

In its sample, this clonotype was seen many times. The CDR3 loop reads CSARGGTTNTGELFF. CDR3 sequence (DNA): TGCAGTGCTAGAGGTGGGACCACGAACACCGGGGAGCTGTTTTTT. V and J are TRBV20-1 and TRBJ2-2; D may correspond to TRBD1 or TRBD2 (5 bases each). Germline lookup yields CDR1 DFQATT and CDR2 SNEGSKA (reference sequence). This CDR3 is 15 amino acids long. V was pared by 1 base and J by 0 bases, with 9 bases between.

The chain has TRBV12-5 and TRBJ2-3, with D maybe TRBD2 (5 bases). V was trimmed by 3 bases and J by 2 bases, leaving 12 bases between them. The CDR3 has 15 residues. From germline, CDR1 is LGHNT and CDR2 FRNRAP. CDR3: CASGFGEIVTDTQYF. DNA of the CDR3: TGTGCTAGTGGTTTCGGGGAGATTGTCACAGATACGCAGTATTTT. Using reference TRBV12-5 and TRBJ2-3 for the parts outside the CDR3, the full variable domain is DARVTQTPRHKVTEMGQEVTMRCQPILGHNTVFWYRQTMMQGLELLAYFRNRAPLDDSGMPKDRFSAEMPDATLATLKIQPSEPRDSAVYFCASGFGEIVTDTQYFGPGTRLTVL.

V and J are TRBV7-9 and TRBJ2-7; 8 positions agree with TRBD1. This CDR3 is 15 amino acids long. J lost 2 bases, V lost 5 bases, and 8 bases had no gene match. Per germline, CDR1 SEHNR and CDR2 FQNEAQ (reference sequence). The CDR3 is CASSQGAGGTYEQYF. The CDR3 DNA reads TGTGCCAGCAGCCAAGGGGCAGGGGGCACCTACGAGCAGTACTTC.

This rearrangement joins TRBV12-3 or TRBV12-4 to TRBJ2-5; perhaps TRBD2 as D (5 bases). The CDR3 consists of 21 residues. The V gene lost 2 bases and the J gene lost 5 bases, with 33 bases spanning the gap. As DNA, the CDR3 is TGTGCCAGCAGTTTAACCCACAGAGAAGGAGGTCTGGGCCCCGGAGAGGAGACCCAGTACTTC. Encoded protein: CASSLTHREGGLGPGEETQYF.

The gene calls are TRBV12-3 or TRBV12-4 and TRBJ1-4, with D unclear. The CDR3 totals 13 residues. V was clipped by 9 bases and J by 5 bases, with 13 bases between them. CDR3 sequence reads: CARAGQQNEKLFF. The CDR3 region has the DNA TGTGCCAGAGCCGGGCAGCAGAATGAAAAACTGTTTTTT.

The chain recombines TRBV6-5 with TRBJ2-1; TRBD2 aligns across 9 bases. The germline V gene has CDR1 MNHEY and CDR2 SVGAGI. Trimming took 5 bases from V and 8 from J; bases not matched to a gene: 7. The CDR3 consists of 14 residues. The CDR3: CASSHGTSLDEQFF. CDR3 nucleotide sequence: TGTGCCAGCAGTCACGGGACTAGCCTCGATGAGCAGTTCTTC.

The V call is TRBV3-1, the J call TRBJ2-2, with 8 bases identical to TRBD1. The CDR3 is 15 residues long. The V gene end was trimmed by 5 bases and the J gene end by 0 bases; junction bases not matched to a gene: 2. Germline V lookup: CDR1 LGHDT, CDR2 YNNKEL (reference sequence). CDR3 sequence reads: CASSWDRTNTGELFF. In DNA, the CDR3 is TGTGCCAGCAGCTGGGACAGGACGAACACCGGGGAGCTGTTTTTT.

This clonotype was seen repeatedly, ten times or more. The chain joins TRBV13 to TRBJ2-1; possible D gene TRBD2, 5 bases. In germline, CDR1 is PRHDT, CDR2 FYEKMQ (reference sequence). The CDR3 contains 12 residues. The V and J ends lost 2 bases and 7 bases respectively, with 6 bases between them. CDR3 sequence (DNA): TGTGCCAGCAGCTTACGAGGGAATGAGCAGTTCTTC. Protein: CASSLRGNEQFF.

V gene TRBV29-1 combines with J gene TRBJ2-2; 10 nucleotides agree with TRBD2. CDR3 length: 17 amino acids. With V trimmed by 7 bases and J by 5 bases, 16 bases remained unmatched. Germline V gene sequence: CDR1 SQVTM, CDR2 ANQGSEA. DNA for the CDR3: TGCAGCGCCACCGAGGGAGCGGGGGGGCCGGGGACCGGGGAGCTGTTTTTT. Translating it yields CSATEGAGGPGTGELFF.

This clonotype was seen a few times. The rearrangement uses TRBV3-1 and TRBJ2-7; perhaps TRBD1 as D (6 bases). CDR1 LGHDT and CDR2 YNNKEL come from the germline V gene (reference sequence). This CDR3 is 15 amino acids long. Trimming shortened V by 3 bases and J by 4 bases, and 16 bases separated the two germline ends. The CDR3 region is CASSHLRQAIYEQYF. The CDR3 DNA is TGTGCCAGCAGCCATCTCCGACAGGCGATTTACGAGCAGTACTTC.

The gene calls are TRBV6-5 and TRBJ2-7; TRBD2 matches 9 bases. The V gene end was trimmed by 4 bases and the J gene end by 4 bases; junction bases not matched to a gene: 8. The CDR3 length is 15 residues. CDR1 is MNHEY and CDR2 is SVGAGI in the germline V gene. The CDR3 bases are TGTGCCAGCAGTTCCCTTAGCGGGAGTACGTACGAGCAGTACTTC. Its protein product is CASSSLSGSTYEQYF.

The sample holds a few counts of this clonotype. The V gene is TRBV5-1, the J gene TRBJ1-1; tentative D call: TRBD1 (5 bases). The CDR3 is made up of 15 amino acids. Per the germline V gene, CDR1 is SGHRS and CDR2 is YFSETQ. The V end lost 4 bases, the J end lost 0 bases, and 13 bases lay between the germline ends. The CDR3 reads CASSPPGSMNTEAFF. Written as DNA, the CDR3 is TGCGCCAGCAGCCCCCCAGGGTCTATGAACACTGAAGCTTTCTTT.

This sequence joins TRBV3-1 and TRBJ2-1; 13 nucleotides match TRBD2. Trimming at V came to 0 bases and at J to 9 bases, leaving 8 bases not matched to a gene. Germline CDR1 LGHDT, CDR2 YNNKEL (reference sequence). This CDR3 comprises 17 residues. The CDR3 coding sequence is TGTGCCAGCAGCCAAGACCTTGGACTAGCGGGAGCCGGTGAGCAGTTCTTC. This encodes CASSQDLGLAGAGEQFF.

The chain has TRBV5-6 and TRBJ2-1; D tentatively fits TRBD1 or TRBD2 (7 bases each). The germline V gene encodes CDR1 SGHDT and CDR2 YYEEEE. The V end lost 5 bases, the J end lost 6 bases, and 24 bases lay between the germline ends. The CDR3 totals 17 residues. CDR3 amino acids: CASSPSGGAPLGNEQFF. DNA of the CDR3: TGTGCCAGCAGTCCCTCAGGGGGGGCCCCGTTGGGCAATGAGCAGTTCTTC.

The chain couples TRBV7-2 to TRBJ2-2; TRBD1 matches 7 bases. The germline CDR1 and CDR2 sequences are SGHTA and FQGNSA. V gave up 5 bases and J gave up 0 bases; unmatched junction bases: 3. The CDR3 has 15 amino acids. The CDR3 loop is CASSPGTANTGELFF. The DNA of the CDR3 is TGTGCCAGCAGCCCCGGGACAGCGAACACCGGGGAGCTGTTTTTT.

This clonotype was seen repeatedly, ten times or more. The rearrangement links TRBV27 to TRBJ2-7; D uncertain. Trimming removed 5 bases from V and 0 bases from J, with 11 bases in between. The CDR3 extends over 14 amino acids. Germline V gene data show CDR1 as MNHEY and CDR2 as SMNVEV (reference sequence). The CDR3 nucleotides read TGTGCCAGCAGTCCGGTGGGCCCCTCCTACGAGCAGTACTTC. Translating it yields CASSPVGPSYEQYF.

The CDR3 sequence: CASSRQAWAETQYF. As DNA, the CDR3 is TGTGCCAGCAGCCGACAGGCATGGGCGGAGACCCAGTACTTC. V gene TRBV7-9 combines with J gene TRBJ2-5; D may be TRBD1 (6 bases). V was pared by 5 bases and J by 5 bases, with 15 bases between. Germline CDR1 and CDR2: SEHNR and FQNEAQ (reference sequence). CDR3 length: 14 residues.

The V call is TRBV6-5, the J call TRBJ2-1, with D tentatively TRBD2 (6 bases). V was clipped by 0 bases and J by 9 bases, with 21 bases between them. Germline lookup yields CDR1 MNHEY and CDR2 SVGAGI. The CDR3 is 17 residues long. The CDR3: CASSYSTVLARVGEQFF. The CDR3 DNA reads TGTGCCAGCAGTTACTCGACCGTCCTAGCGAGAGTAGGTGAGCAGTTCTTC.

This clonotype was counted at least ten times. The chain carries TRBV12-3 or TRBV12-4 and TRBJ2-1, with D maybe TRBD1 (6 bases). The CDR3 has 15 amino acids. Trimming pared 5 bases from V and 0 bases from J, leaving 11 bases between. CDR3 sequence (DNA): TGTGCCAGCAGTCCACAGGGTAGCTCCTACAATGAGCAGTTCTTC. It yields the protein CASSPQGSSYNEQFF.

This clonotype was counted at least ten times. DNA for the CDR3: TGCAGCGTTGCTTGGAGCGGGGTGAACACCGGGGAGCTGTTTTTT. The encoded protein is CSVAWSGVNTGELFF. The rearrangement joins TRBV29-1 to TRBJ2-2; 7 nucleotides line up with TRBD2. This CDR3 has 15 amino acids. V lost 4 bases, J lost 1 base, and 6 bases stayed unmatched. CDR1 is SQVTM, CDR2 ANQGSEA, per germline.

Only a few counts were recorded for this clonotype. V usage is TRBV6-6 and J usage is TRBJ1-4, with D perhaps TRBD1 (6 bases). CDR1 and CDR2 (germline): MNHNY, SVGAGI (reference sequence). The V end lost 6 bases, the J end lost 6 bases, and 20 bases lay between the germline ends. The CDR3 extends over 16 amino acids. The CDR3 loop is CASSLHDKQGYEKLFF. The CDR3 region has the DNA TGTGCCAGCAGCCTCCACGACAAACAGGGATATGAAAAACTGTTTTTT.

This clonotype was counted at least ten times. The rearrangement uses TRBV9 and TRBJ2-1; 7 nucleotides match TRBD1. Looked up from germline, CDR1 is SGDLS and CDR2 is YYNGEE. The CDR3 is made up of 15 amino acids. V was pared by 0 bases and J by 6 bases, with 6 bases of the junction left unmatched. The CDR3 here is CASSVGGQMTNEQFF. The DNA of the CDR3 is TGTGCCAGCAGCGTAGGGGGACAGATGACCAATGAGCAGTTCTTC.